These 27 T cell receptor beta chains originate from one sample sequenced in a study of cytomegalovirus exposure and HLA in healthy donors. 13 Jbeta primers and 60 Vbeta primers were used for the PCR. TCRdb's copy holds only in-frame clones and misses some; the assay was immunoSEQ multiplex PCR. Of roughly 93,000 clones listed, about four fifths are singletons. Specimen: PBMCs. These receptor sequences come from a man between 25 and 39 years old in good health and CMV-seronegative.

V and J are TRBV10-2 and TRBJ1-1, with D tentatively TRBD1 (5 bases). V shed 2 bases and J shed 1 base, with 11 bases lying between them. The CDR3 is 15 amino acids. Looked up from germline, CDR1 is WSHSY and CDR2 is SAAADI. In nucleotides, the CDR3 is TGCGCCAGCAGTGAGACAGGCGGGGGGAACACTGAAGCTTTCTTT. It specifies CASSETGGGNTEAFF.

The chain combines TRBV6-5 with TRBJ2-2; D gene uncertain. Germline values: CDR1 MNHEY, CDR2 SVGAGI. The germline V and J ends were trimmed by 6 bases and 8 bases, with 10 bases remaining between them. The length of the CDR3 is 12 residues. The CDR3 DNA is TGTGCCAGCAGCCAAGCCGCGGGGGAGCTGTTTTTT. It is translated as CASSQAAGELFF.

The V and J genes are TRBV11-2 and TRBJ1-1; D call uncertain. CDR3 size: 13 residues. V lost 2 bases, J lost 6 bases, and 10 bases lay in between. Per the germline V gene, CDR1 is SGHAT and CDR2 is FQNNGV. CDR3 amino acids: CASSLNGQAEAFF. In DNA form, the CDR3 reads TGTGCCAGCAGCTTAAATGGTCAGGCTGAAGCTTTCTTT.

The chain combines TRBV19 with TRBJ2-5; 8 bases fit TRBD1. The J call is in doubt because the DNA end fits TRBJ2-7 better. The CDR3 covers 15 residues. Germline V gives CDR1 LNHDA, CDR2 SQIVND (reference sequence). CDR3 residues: CASSIGTGPGYEQYF. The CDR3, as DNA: TGTGCCAGTAGTATTGGGACAGGACCGGGGTACGAGCAGTACTTC.

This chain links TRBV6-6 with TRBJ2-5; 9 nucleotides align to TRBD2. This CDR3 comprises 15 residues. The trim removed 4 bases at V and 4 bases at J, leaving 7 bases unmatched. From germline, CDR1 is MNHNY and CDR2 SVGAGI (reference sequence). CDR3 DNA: TGTGCCAGCAGTTCCTTAGCGGGAGCCTCAGAGACCCAGTACTTC. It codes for CASSSLAGASETQYF.

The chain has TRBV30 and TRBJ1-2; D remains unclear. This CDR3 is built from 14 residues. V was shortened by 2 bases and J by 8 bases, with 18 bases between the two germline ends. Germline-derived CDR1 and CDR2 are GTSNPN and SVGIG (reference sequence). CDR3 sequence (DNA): TGTGCCTGGAGTAAAGTCAGATTCGACTGGGGCTACACCTTC. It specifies CAWSKVRFDWGYTF. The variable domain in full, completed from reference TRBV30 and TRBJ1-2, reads SQTIHQWPATLVQPVGSPLSLECTVEGTSNPNLYWYRQAAGRGLQLLFYSVGIGQISSEVPQNLSASRPQDRQFILSSKKLLLSDSGFYLCAWSKVRFDWGYTFGSGTRLTVV.

CDR3 DNA: TGTGCCAGCAGTGTTCAGGGATCCCACACTGAAGCTTTCTTT. This translates into CASSVQGSHTEAFF. The chain combines TRBV25-1 with TRBJ1-1, with D possibly TRBD1 on 5 matching bases. V was trimmed by 4 bases and J by 3 bases, leaving 12 bases between them. This CDR3 is 14 amino acids long. CDR1 and CDR2 (germline): MGHDK, SYGVNS. Based on the CDR3 plus reference TRBV25-1 and TRBJ1-1, the full variable domain is EADIYQTPRYLVIGTGKKITLECSQTMGHDKMYWYQQDPGMELHLIHYSYGVNSTEKGDLSSESTVSRIRTEHFPLTLESARPSHTSQYLCASSVQGSHTEAFFGQGTRLTVV.

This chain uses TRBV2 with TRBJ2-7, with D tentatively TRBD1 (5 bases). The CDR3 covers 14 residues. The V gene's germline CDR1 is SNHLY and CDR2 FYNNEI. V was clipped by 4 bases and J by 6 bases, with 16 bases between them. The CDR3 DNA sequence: TGTGCCAGCAGTGTCGAGGCACAGGCGGTCGAGCAGTACTTC. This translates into CASSVEAQAVEQYF.

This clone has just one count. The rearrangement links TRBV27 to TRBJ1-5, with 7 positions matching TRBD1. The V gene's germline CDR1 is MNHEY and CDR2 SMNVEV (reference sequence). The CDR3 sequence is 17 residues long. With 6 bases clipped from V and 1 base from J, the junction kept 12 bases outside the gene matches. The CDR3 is CASRPTRGQASNQPQHF. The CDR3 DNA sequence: TGTGCCAGCAGACCGACCAGAGGACAGGCAAGCAATCAGCCCCAGCATTTT.

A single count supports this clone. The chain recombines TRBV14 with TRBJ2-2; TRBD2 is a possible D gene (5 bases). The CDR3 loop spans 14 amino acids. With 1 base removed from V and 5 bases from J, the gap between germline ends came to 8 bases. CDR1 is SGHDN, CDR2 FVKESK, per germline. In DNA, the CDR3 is TGTGCCAGCAGCCAAGTACGGGGAACCGGGGAGCTGTTTTTT. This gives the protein CASSQVRGTGELFF.

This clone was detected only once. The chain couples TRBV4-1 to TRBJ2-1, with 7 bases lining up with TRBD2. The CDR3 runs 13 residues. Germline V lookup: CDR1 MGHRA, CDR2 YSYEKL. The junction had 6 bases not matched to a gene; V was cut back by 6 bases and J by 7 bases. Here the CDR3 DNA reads TGCGCCAGCAGTCGGGGGGTGTGGAATGAGCAGTTCTTC. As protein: CASSRGVWNEQFF.

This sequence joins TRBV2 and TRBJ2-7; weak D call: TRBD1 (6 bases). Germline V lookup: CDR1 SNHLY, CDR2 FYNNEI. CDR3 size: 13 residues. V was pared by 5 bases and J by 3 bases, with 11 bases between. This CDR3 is CASSFKGGYEQYF. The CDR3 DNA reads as TGTGCCAGCAGTTTTAAAGGGGGCTACGAGCAGTACTTC. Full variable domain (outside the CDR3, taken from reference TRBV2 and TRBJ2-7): EPEVTQTPSHQVTQMGQEVILRCVPISNHLYFYWYRQILGQKVEFLVSFYNNEISEKSEIFDDQFSVERPDGSNFTLKIRSTKLEDSAMYFCASSFKGGYEQYFGPGTRLTVT.

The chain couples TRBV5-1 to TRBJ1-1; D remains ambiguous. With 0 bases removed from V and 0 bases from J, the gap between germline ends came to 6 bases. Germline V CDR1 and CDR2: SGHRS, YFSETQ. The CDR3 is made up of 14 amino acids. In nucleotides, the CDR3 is TGCGCCAGCAGCTTGGCCAGTATGAACACTGAAGCTTTCTTT. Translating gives CASSLASMNTEAFF.

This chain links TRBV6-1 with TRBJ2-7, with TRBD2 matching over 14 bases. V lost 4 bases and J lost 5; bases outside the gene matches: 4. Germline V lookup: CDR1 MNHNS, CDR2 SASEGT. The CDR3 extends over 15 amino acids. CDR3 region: CASSGGLAGVNEQYF. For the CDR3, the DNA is TGTGCCAGCAGTGGGGGACTAGCGGGAGTGAACGAGCAGTACTTC.

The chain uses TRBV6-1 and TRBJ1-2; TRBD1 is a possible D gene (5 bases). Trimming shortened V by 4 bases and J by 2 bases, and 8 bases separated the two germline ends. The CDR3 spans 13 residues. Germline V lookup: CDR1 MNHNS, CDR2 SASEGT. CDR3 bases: TGTGCCAGCAGTGGGGGGAGGAACTATGGCTACACCTTC. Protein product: CASSGGRNYGYTF.

CDR3 nucleotides: TGTGCCAGCAGCGGGCGTTCCGCAACTAATGAAAAACTGTTTTTT. Protein sequence: CASSGRSATNEKLFF. This chain joins TRBV5-5 and TRBJ1-4; no clear D gene. The CDR3 has 15 amino acids. Trimming took 4 bases from V and 0 from J, leaving 10 bases between them. The germline V gene encodes CDR1 SGHKS and CDR2 YYEKEE (reference sequence).

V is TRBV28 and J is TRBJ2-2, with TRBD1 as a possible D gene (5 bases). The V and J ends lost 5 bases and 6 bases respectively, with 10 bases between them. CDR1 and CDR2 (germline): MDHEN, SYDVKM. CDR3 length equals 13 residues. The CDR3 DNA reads TGTGCCAGCAGTAAGACAGTGCCCGGGGAGCTGTTTTTT. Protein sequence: CASSKTVPGELFF. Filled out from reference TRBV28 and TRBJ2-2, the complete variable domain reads DVKVTQSSRYLVKRTGEKVFLECVQDMDHENMFWYRQDPGLGLRLIYFSYDVKMKEKGDIPEGYSVSREKKERFSLILESASTNQTSMYLCASSKTVPGELFFGEGSRLTVL.

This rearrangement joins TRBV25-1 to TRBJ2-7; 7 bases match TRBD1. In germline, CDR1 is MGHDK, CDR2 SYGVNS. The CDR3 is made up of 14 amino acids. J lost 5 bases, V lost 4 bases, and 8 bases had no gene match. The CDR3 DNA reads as TGTGCCAGCAGTGGTGCGACAGGGTTCGACGAGCAGTACTTC. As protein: CASSGATGFDEQYF.

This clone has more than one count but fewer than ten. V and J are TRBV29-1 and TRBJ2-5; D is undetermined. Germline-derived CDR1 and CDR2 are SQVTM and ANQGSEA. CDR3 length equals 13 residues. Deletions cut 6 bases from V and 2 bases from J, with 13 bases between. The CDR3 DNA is TGCAGCGTGAAAATGACATCTCAAGAGACCCAGTACTTC. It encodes CSVKMTSQETQYF.

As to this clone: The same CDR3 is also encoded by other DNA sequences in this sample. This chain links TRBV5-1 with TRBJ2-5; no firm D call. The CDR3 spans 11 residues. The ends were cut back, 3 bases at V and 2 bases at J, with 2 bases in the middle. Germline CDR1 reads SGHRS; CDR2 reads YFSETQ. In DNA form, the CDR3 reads TGCGCCAGCAGCTCTCAAGAGACCCAGTACTTC. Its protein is CASSSQETQYF. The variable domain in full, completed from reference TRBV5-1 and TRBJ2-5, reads KAGVTQTPRYLIKTRGQQVTLSCSPISGHRSVSWYQQTPGQGLQFLFEYFSETQRNKGNFPGRFSGRQFSNSRSEMNVSTLELGDSALYLCASSSQETQYFGPGTRLLVL.

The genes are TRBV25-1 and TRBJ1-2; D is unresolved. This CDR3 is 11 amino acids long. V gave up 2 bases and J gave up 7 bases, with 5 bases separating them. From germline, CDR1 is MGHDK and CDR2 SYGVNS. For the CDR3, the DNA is TGTGCCAGCAGTGAAGTCGGTGGCTACACCTTC. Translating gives CASSEVGGYTF.

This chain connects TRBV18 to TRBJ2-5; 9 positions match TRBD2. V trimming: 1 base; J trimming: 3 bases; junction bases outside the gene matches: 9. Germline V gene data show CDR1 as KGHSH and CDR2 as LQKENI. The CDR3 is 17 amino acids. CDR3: CASSPQRLAGTKETQYF. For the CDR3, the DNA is TGTGCCAGCTCACCACAGCGGCTAGCGGGAACCAAAGAGACCCAGTACTTC.

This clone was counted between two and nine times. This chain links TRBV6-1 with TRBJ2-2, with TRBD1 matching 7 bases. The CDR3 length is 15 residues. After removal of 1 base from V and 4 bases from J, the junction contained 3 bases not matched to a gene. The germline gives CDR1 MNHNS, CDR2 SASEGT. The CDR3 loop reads CASSEVGGGTGELFF. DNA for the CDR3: TGTGCCAGCAGTGAAGTAGGGGGCGGCACCGGGGAGCTGTTTTTT.

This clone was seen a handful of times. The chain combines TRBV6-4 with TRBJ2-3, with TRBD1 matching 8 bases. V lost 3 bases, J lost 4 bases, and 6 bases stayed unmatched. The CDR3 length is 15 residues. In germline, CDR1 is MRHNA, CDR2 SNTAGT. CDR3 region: CASSEGQGAADTQYF. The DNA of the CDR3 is TGTGCCAGCAGTGAAGGACAGGGAGCCGCAGATACGCAGTATTTT.

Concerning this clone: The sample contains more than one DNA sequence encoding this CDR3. CDR3 bases: TGTGCCAGCAGCTTAAGGTCGGGAGGAGTAGCCGGGGAGCTGTTTTTT. Translated, it gives CASSLRSGGVAGELFF. The rearrangement joins TRBV7-2 to TRBJ2-2, with TRBD2 identical over 7 bases. V lost 2 bases, J lost 6 bases, and 9 bases stayed unmatched. The CDR3 extends over 16 amino acids. The germline V gene has CDR1 SGHTA and CDR2 FQGNSA.

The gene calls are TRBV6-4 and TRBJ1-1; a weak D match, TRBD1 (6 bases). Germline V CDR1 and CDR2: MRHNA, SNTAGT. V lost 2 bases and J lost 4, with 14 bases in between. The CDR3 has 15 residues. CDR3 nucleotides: TGTGCCAGCAGTGACCGCGCAGGGGAGGGCACTGAAGCTTTCTTT. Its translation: CASSDRAGEGTEAFF.

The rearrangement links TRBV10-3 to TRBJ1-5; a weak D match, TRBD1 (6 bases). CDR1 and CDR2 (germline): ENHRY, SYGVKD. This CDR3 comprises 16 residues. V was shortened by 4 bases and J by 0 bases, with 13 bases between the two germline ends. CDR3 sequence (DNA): TGTGCCATCAGTGGGGGGCAGACAAATAGCAATCAGCCCCAGCATTTT. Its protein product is CAISGGQTNSNQPQHF.